This T cell receptor (beta chain) was captured by sequencing in a study of shared clonotypes between healthy human individuals. Study results and limitations: Inspection by rarefaction showed sorted-subset sequencing to be incomplete despite large depth. Among a handful of donors, approximately 4.6% of naive CD4 clonotypes were found in common.

The CDR3 loop spans 14 amino acids. Germline assignment: CDR1 MNHEY and CDR2 SMNVEV (reference sequence). V lost 6 bases to trimming and J lost 2 bases, with 14 bases between them. On this clone: Its antigen remains unidentified.

Caucasian adults residing in Nashville, Tennessee made up all the donors. TCRdb keeps only in-frame clones here, not all; method: immunoSEQ multiplex PCR. Among more than 1 million clones listed, 70% to 80% were seen once. The genes are TRBV27 and TRBJ2-7; a weak D match, TRBD1 (5 bases). The sequence was collected from a man aged 18 to 29 in good health. Some clones in this sample may be carry-over from other donors' samples. The sequencing input was memory CD4+ T cells from PBMCs. Subset meaning: CD45RA-negative fraction. The CDR3 DNA reads TGTGCCAGCAGCCGATCTGACAGAGCCTACGAGCAGTACTTC. Amino acid sequence: CASSRSDRAYEQYF.